The 16 T cell receptor beta chains presented below share a single source sample, sequenced in a study of cytomegalovirus exposure and HLA in healthy donors. Primers: 60 Vbeta forward and 13 Jbeta reverse. Profiling relied on immunoSEQ multiplex PCR, and the TCRdb table lists in-frame clones only, not all of them. The sample lists approximately 190,000 clones, approximately 84% seen once, with approximately 3.8% in the top ten. Sequenced input: PBMCs. The receptors shown here come from a man aged 50-60 years in good health and CMV-seronegative.

The chain uses TRBV6-1 and TRBJ2-7; 11 bases agree with TRBD1. From germline, CDR1 is MNHNS and CDR2 SASEGT. V was pared by 8 bases and J by 0 bases, with 6 bases of the junction left unmatched. The CDR3 is 15 residues long. The chain's CDR3 is CASSRGTGGSYEQYF. Written as DNA, the CDR3 is TGTGCCAGCTCGAGGGGGACAGGGGGCTCCTACGAGCAGTACTTC.

The chain combines TRBV19 with TRBJ1-2; 7 positions agree with TRBD1. Per germline, CDR1 LNHDA and CDR2 SQIVND (reference sequence). The length of the CDR3 is 15 residues. After removal of 5 bases from V and 2 bases from J, the junction contained 8 bases not matched to a gene. The CDR3 reads CASSRRGLENYGYTF. The CDR3 DNA sequence: TGTGCCAGTAGTCGAAGGGGGCTAGAGAACTATGGCTACACCTTC.

The chain joins TRBV7-2 to TRBJ2-4; D is perhaps TRBD2 (5 bases). Germline V gene sequence: CDR1 SGHTA, CDR2 FQGNSA. Trimming pared 1 base from V and 3 bases from J, leaving 13 bases between. The CDR3 totals 16 residues. The DNA of the CDR3 is TGTGCCAGCAGCTTAGTCTCGGGGAATGACAAAAACATTCAGTACTTC. Amino acid sequence: CASSLVSGNDKNIQYF.

This chain joins TRBV4-3 and TRBJ2-3; D perhaps matches TRBD1 (6 bases). V was cut by 4 bases and J by 6 bases, with 17 bases left in between. Germline V CDR1 and CDR2: LGHNA, YSLEER. The CDR3 loop spans 15 amino acids. The CDR3 DNA is TGCGCCAGCAGCCGTATAGGGGGAGTTGCGGATACGCAGTATTTT. Protein: CASSRIGGVADTQYF.

This rearrangement joins TRBV7-3 to TRBJ2-6; no firm D call. CDR3 length: 15 residues. Between the trimmed V and J ends, which lost 4 bases and 0 bases, there was a span of 7 bases. CDR1 is SGHTA, CDR2 FQGTGA, per germline. The CDR3 spells CASSSYGSGANVLTF. CDR3 coding DNA: TGTGCCAGCAGCTCCTACGGCTCTGGGGCCAACGTCCTGACTTTC.

This clone was seen only a few times. This sequence joins TRBV18 and TRBJ2-1; no firm D call. Germline V lookup: CDR1 KGHSH, CDR2 LQKENI. This CDR3 is 14 amino acids long. The V end lost 3 bases, the J end lost 3 bases, and 9 bases lay between the germline ends. This CDR3 is CASSPPHGYNEQFF. CDR3 coding DNA: TGTGCCAGCTCACCGCCCCACGGCTACAATGAGCAGTTCTTC.

V usage is TRBV11-1 and J usage is TRBJ2-7, with D possibly matching TRBD2 (6 bases). The ends were cut back, 10 bases at V and 3 bases at J, with 16 bases in the middle. The CDR3 totals 13 residues. CDR1 and CDR2 (germline): SGHAT, FQDESV (reference sequence). CDR3 sequence reads: CATAIGGIYEQYF. CDR3 coding DNA: TGTGCCACCGCAATTGGGGGGATCTACGAGCAGTACTTC.

This chain connects TRBV9 to TRBJ2-7; the match to TRBD1 covers 10 bases. The CDR3 totals 16 residues. Germline lookup yields CDR1 SGDLS and CDR2 YYNGEE. The J segment lost 4 bases and the V segment lost 0 bases, leaving 7 bases of the junction unmatched. The CDR3 region is CASSVAGTGDGYEQYF. CDR3 nucleotide sequence: TGTGCCAGCAGCGTAGCAGGGACAGGGGACGGGTACGAGCAGTACTTC. Full variable domain (outside the CDR3, taken from reference TRBV9 and TRBJ2-7): DSGVTQTPKHLITATGQRVTLRCSPRSGDLSVYWYQQSLDQGLQFLIQYYNGEERAKGNILERFSAQQFPDLHSELNLSSLELGDSALYFCASSVAGTGDGYEQYFGPGTRLTVT.

This chain uses TRBV5-5 with TRBJ1-3, with D unclear. Germline V gene lookup returns CDR1 SGHKS and CDR2 YYEKEE (reference sequence). The germline V and J ends were trimmed by 5 bases and 8 bases, with 14 bases remaining between them. The length of the CDR3 is 13 residues. The CDR3 coding sequence is TGTGCCAGCAGTTATACCTGGTCGGACACCATATATTTT. This encodes CASSYTWSDTIYF. The variable domain in full, completed from reference TRBV5-5 and TRBJ1-3, reads DAGVTQSPTHLIKTRGQQVTLRCSPISGHKSVSWYQQVLGQGPQFIFQYYEKEERGRGNFPDRFSARQFPNYSSELNVNALLLGDSALYLCASSYTWSDTIYFGEGSWLTVV.

The V call is TRBV27, the J call TRBJ1-4; 7 nucleotides align to TRBD1. Trimming at V came to 2 bases and at J to 12 bases, leaving 6 bases not matched to a gene. The CDR3 is made up of 13 amino acids. The germline V gene encodes CDR1 MNHEY and CDR2 SMNVEV (reference sequence). The CDR3 spells CASSLTTQGQLFF. CDR3 sequence (DNA): TGTGCCAGCAGTTTAACCACACAGGGGCAACTGTTTTTT.

The chain is built from TRBV18 and TRBJ1-1; 8 nucleotides align to TRBD1. Losses at the gene ends were 5 bases for V and 5 bases for J; bases not matched to a gene: 10. The CDR3 consists of 15 residues. Per germline, CDR1 KGHSH and CDR2 LQKENI. This chain's CDR3 is CASSRMDRVGTEAFF. In DNA form, the CDR3 reads TGTGCCAGCTCAAGGATGGACAGGGTAGGAACTGAAGCTTTCTTT.

The V gene is TRBV9, the J gene TRBJ1-2; D perhaps matches TRBD1 (6 bases). The CDR3 is 14 amino acids. The germline V and J ends were trimmed by 4 bases and 1 base, with 11 bases remaining between them. Germline V gene sequence: CDR1 SGDLS, CDR2 YYNGEE. The CDR3 loop is CASSPRTDNYGYTF. The CDR3 nucleotides are TGTGCCAGCAGCCCAAGGACAGATAACTATGGCTACACCTTC.

The chain joins TRBV6-4 to TRBJ1-1; D gene unclear. Germline CDR1 and CDR2: MRHNA and SNTAGT. The CDR3 covers 13 residues. Trimming stripped 4 bases from V and 1 base from J, with 7 bases between. The CDR3 is CASSAAGNTEAFF. Here the CDR3 DNA reads TGTGCCAGCAGTGCTGCGGGGAACACTGAAGCTTTCTTT.

This clone was counted once. The germline gene is not matched at one end of the junction; a read error may be the cause. This sequence joins TRBV9 and TRBJ1-2; weak D call: TRBD1 (6 bases). Germline-derived CDR1 and CDR2 are SGDLS and YYNGEE. The CDR3 length is 10 residues. The CDR3 DNA reads TGTGCCGGCAGCGGGGGCGGCTACACCTTC. Its translation is CAGSGGGYTF.

The chain uses TRBV14 and TRBJ2-3; D perhaps matches TRBD1 (6 bases). Germline V gene data show CDR1 as SGHDN and CDR2 as FVKESK. The CDR3 totals 14 residues. V shed 1 base and J shed 4 bases, with 9 bases lying between them. CDR3 DNA sequence: TGTGCCAGCAGCCAAGGTAGGGGGTCAGATACGCAGTATTTT. This gives the protein CASSQGRGSDTQYF. Together with reference TRBV14 and TRBJ2-3, the CDR3 gives the full variable domain: EAGVTQFPSHSVIEKGQTVTLRCDPISGHDNLYWYRRVMGKEIKFLLHFVKESKQDESGMPNNRFLAERTGGTYSTLKVQPAELEDSGVYFCASSQGRGSDTQYFGPGTRLTVL.

V and J are TRBV18 and TRBJ2-6, with a possible D match to TRBD1 (5 bases). The CDR3 covers 16 residues. Looked up from germline, CDR1 is KGHSH and CDR2 is LQKENI. V was pared by 6 bases and J by 6 bases, with 18 bases between. CDR3 in DNA: TGTGCCAGCTCTGCCCCTTCAGGGAATCTGGCCAACGTCCTGACTTTC. This encodes CASSAPSGNLANVLTF.